These 19 T cell receptor beta chains originate from one sample sequenced in a study of post-analysis software for immune sequencing data (dated by TCRdb to between 2014 and 2016). Results and caveats for the whole study, not just this receptor: Roughly 5 TRBV segments, including TRBV5-6, TRBV5-1 and TRBV20-1, were significantly more frequent in patients than controls.

No antigen has been assigned to these receptors. Receptor amplification or capture employed PCR. Sequencer: Illumina HiSeq 2500. To reduce PCR and sequencing biases, unique molecular identifiers were built into the TCR beta cDNA libraries. The raw public reads went through TCRdb reprocessing: fastp at Q25, MiXCR clone calling, in-frame beta chains kept. Under each unique CDR3 protein, matching rows form one entry showing the most common genes and DNA. This sample holds about half a million distinct CDR3 sequences; around a third were observed only once. The top ten clones comprise under 7% of the sample. The material sequenced was blood. The receptors shown here come from a girl aged 2-17 years with multiple sclerosis.

The V call is TRBV5-1, the J call TRBJ2-2, with D maybe TRBD2 (6 bases). CDR1 is SGHRS and CDR2 is YFSETQ in the germline V gene. This CDR3 has 15 residues. V lost 1 base to trimming and J lost 5 bases, with 12 bases between them. This CDR3 reads CASSLSGRGTGELFF. CDR3 coding DNA: TGCGCCAGCAGCTTGTCCGGCCGGGGGACCGGGGAGCTGTTTTTT.

This clonotype appeared a few times. This chain links TRBV28 with TRBJ1-4; D is unclear. Per the germline V gene, CDR1 is MDHEN and CDR2 is SYDVKM. The V end was cut by 1 base, the J end by 1 base, with 13 bases between. CDR3 length: 17 residues. The CDR3 DNA reads as TGTGCCAGCAGTTTATTAGCTGCCCCGCAAACTAATGAAAAACTGTTTTTT. Translating gives CASSLLAAPQTNEKLFF.

This clonotype was observed a single time. The chain links TRBV6-6 to TRBJ2-5; D is perhaps TRBD1 (6 bases). V dropped 4 bases and J dropped 11 bases, with 26 bases sitting between them. CDR1 MNHNY and CDR2 SVGAGI come from the germline V gene (reference sequence). This CDR3 is built from 16 residues. CDR3 region: CASSCLWGLSRNEQYF. The DNA for the CDR3 is TGTGCCAGCAGTTGCCTCTGGGGGCTCTCGCGCAATGAGCAGTACTTC.

This clonotype was recorded a few times. The chain combines TRBV5-1 with TRBJ1-4; D gene ambiguous. This CDR3 has 15 amino acids. With 2 bases removed from V and 3 bases from J, the gap between germline ends came to 11 bases. From germline, CDR1 is SGHRS and CDR2 YFSETQ. The CDR3 here is CASSLNREPNEKLFF. In DNA form, the CDR3 reads TGCGCCAGCAGCTTAAACAGAGAGCCTAATGAAAAACTGTTTTTT.

The chain is built from TRBV4-1 and TRBJ2-5; the match to TRBD1 covers 11 bases. The CDR3 sequence is 16 residues long. Per the germline V gene, CDR1 is MGHRA and CDR2 is YSYEKL. V dropped 3 bases and J dropped 0; count of bases not matched to a gene: 3. The CDR3 protein is CASSQGTGGYQETQYF. The CDR3 region has the DNA TGCGCCAGCAGCCAGGGGACAGGGGGGTACCAAGAGACCCAGTACTTC.

This clonotype showed up many times. The germline gene is not matched at one end of the junction; a read error may be the cause. The chain couples TRBV5-1 to TRBJ2-3; the match to TRBD1 covers 11 bases. Looked up from germline, CDR1 is SGHRS and CDR2 is YFSETQ. CDR3 size: 15 residues. CDR3 coding DNA: TGTGCCAGCAGCCCTGGGACAGGGGGTACAGATACGCAGTATTTT. As protein: CASSPGTGGTDTQYF.

The sample holds one count of this clonotype. This chain joins TRBV29-1 and TRBJ1-1; unclear D gene. CDR1 and CDR2 from the germline V gene are SQVTM and ANQGSEA. This CDR3 contains 12 residues. V was cut by 7 bases and J by 5 bases, with 14 bases left in between. The CDR3 loop is CSATPTGTEAFF. The CDR3 DNA follows: TGCAGCGCTACCCCGACTGGGACTGAAGCTTTCTTT.

In this sample, this clonotype turned up a few times. The J gene is TRBJ2-1, the V gene TRBV14, with TRBD2 identical over 7 bases. Germline lookup yields CDR1 SGHDN and CDR2 FVKESK. Trimming removed 4 bases from V and 8 bases from J; junction bases left unmatched: 8. CDR3 length: 14 amino acids. The CDR3 is CASSPGGSRDEQFF. CDR3 bases: TGTGCCAGCAGCCCCGGGGGGTCCAGGGATGAGCAGTTCTTC.

The V gene is TRBV7-2, the J gene TRBJ2-5; D perhaps matches TRBD1 (7 bases). The germline CDR1 and CDR2 sequences are SGHTA and FQGNSA. Trimming cost V 5 bases and J 5 bases, with 18 bases left between them. The CDR3 has 15 residues. The CDR3 sequence: CASSPFGQAGETQYF. The CDR3 DNA reads TGTGCCAGCAGCCCATTTGGACAGGCGGGGGAGACCCAGTACTTC.

This chain uses TRBV7-2 with TRBJ2-4; possibly TRBD2 for D (6 bases). The V gene's germline CDR1 is SGHTA and CDR2 FQGNSA. The CDR3 runs to 16 residues. V was shortened by 5 bases and J by 7 bases, with 21 bases between the two germline ends. The DNA of the CDR3 is TGTGCCAGCAGCCAAGGTAGCGGCGTCCTTCGGAACATTCAGTACTTC. Translation gives CASSQGSGVLRNIQYF.

Turning to this clonotype: A junction boundary mismatches the germline segment, possibly from a read error. The chain combines TRBV15 with TRBJ1-2; 11 nucleotides match TRBD1. The CDR3 is made up of 15 amino acids. Germline-derived CDR1 and CDR2 are LNHNV and YYDKDF (reference sequence). Here the CDR3 reads CATSSRDRGNYSYTF. In nucleotides, the CDR3 is TGTGCCACCAGCAGCCGGGACAGGGGGAACTATAGCTACACCTTC.

To note about this clonotype: Compared with germline, one end of the junction differs, possibly owing to a read error. This chain joins TRBV10-3 and TRBJ2-3; TRBD2 aligns across 14 bases. The V gene's germline CDR1 is ENHRY and CDR2 SYGVKD. CDR3 length: 17 residues. As DNA, the CDR3 is TGTGCCATCAGTTACAGGACTAGCGGGGGGACCGGAGATTCGCAGTATTTT. Translating gives CAISYRTSGGTGDSQYF.

This clonotype was counted between two and nine times. The V gene is TRBV20-1, the J gene TRBJ2-4, with D perhaps TRBD1 or TRBD2 (5 bases each). The J call is in doubt because the DNA end fits TRBJ2-5 better. The CDR3 length is 20 residues. Germline CDR1 DFQATT, CDR2 SNEGSKA (reference sequence). The CDR3 DNA reads as TGCAGTGCTAGACCCTATCTCGAGGGGAAGGGGCACCTATATTCAGAGACCCAGTACTTC. This codes for CSARPYLEGKGHLYSETQYF.

The V and J genes are TRBV27 and TRBJ2-1, with 7 bases identical to TRBD1. Germline assignment: CDR1 MNHEY and CDR2 SMNVEV (reference sequence). The CDR3 is 15 amino acids. Germline trimming cut 5 bases from V and 4 bases from J; bases unmatched to any gene: 8. Here the CDR3 reads CASSLRDSEYNEQFF. The CDR3 bases are TGTGCCAGCAGTCTCCGGGACAGCGAGTACAATGAGCAGTTCTTC.

This clonotype was picked up a small number of times. The germline gene is not matched at one end of the junction; a read error may be the cause. The chain has TRBV6-5 and TRBJ2-7; 7 bases align to TRBD1. The CDR3 extends over 14 amino acids. CDR1 is MNHEY, CDR2 SVGAGI, per germline. This chain's CDR3 is CANSADRVSYEQYF. The CDR3 nucleotides read TGTGCCAACAGTGCCGACAGGGTGTCCTACGAGCAGTACTTC.

The table lists this clonotype with a few counts. The chain combines TRBV12-3 or TRBV12-4 with TRBJ1-1; TRBD1 is a possible D gene (6 bases). With 7 bases removed from V and 0 bases from J, the gap between germline ends came to 21 bases. This CDR3 spans 17 amino acids. The CDR3 DNA is TGTGCCAGCACCCCATGGGGGCGGGGACACATGAACACTGAAGCTTTCTTT. Its protein is CASTPWGRGHMNTEAFF.

This chain uses TRBV3-1 with TRBJ2-1, with 10 bases matching TRBD1. Germline lookup yields CDR1 LGHDT and CDR2 YNNKEL (reference sequence). The CDR3 length is 16 residues. J was trimmed by 0 bases and V by 5 bases; bases with no gene match: 4. The CDR3 bases are TGTGCCAGCAGCACAGGGACAGGGGACTCCTACAATGAGCAGTTCTTC. Translating it yields CASSTGTGDSYNEQFF.

In this sample, this clonotype turned up a few times. The chain joins TRBV28 to TRBJ1-2; 7 bases agree with TRBD1. Germline V lookup: CDR1 MDHEN, CDR2 SYDVKM. V dropped 1 base and J dropped 8; count of bases not matched to a gene: 7. This CDR3 has 14 amino acids. The DNA for the CDR3 is TGTGCCAGCAGTTTATCTGACAGGGATTGGGGCTACACCTTC. This codes for CASSLSDRDWGYTF.

This clonotype came up a few times. The chain is built from TRBV20-1 and TRBJ2-5, with D tentatively TRBD1 or TRBD2 (5 bases each). The germline V gene has CDR1 DFQATT and CDR2 SNEGSKA (reference sequence). The CDR3 is 12 residues long. Trimming left V 6 bases short and J 1 base short, with 9 bases between. CDR3 sequence reads: CSAGESQETQYF. The CDR3 coding sequence is TGCAGTGCGGGGGAATCCCAAGAGACCCAGTACTTC.